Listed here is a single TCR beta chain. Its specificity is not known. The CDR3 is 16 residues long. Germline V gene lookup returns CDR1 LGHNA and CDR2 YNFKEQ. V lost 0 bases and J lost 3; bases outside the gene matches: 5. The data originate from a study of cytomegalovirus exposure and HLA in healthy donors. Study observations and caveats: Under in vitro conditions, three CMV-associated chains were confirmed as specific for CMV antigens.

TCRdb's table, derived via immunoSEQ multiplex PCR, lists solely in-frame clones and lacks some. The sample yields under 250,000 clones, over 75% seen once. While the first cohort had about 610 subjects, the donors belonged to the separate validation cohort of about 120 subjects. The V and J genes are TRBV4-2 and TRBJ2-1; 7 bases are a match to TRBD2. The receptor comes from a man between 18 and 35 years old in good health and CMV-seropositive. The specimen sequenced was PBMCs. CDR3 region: CASSQDPAGSYNEQFF. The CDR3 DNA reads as TGTGCCAGCAGCCAAGACCCAGCGGGAAGCTACAATGAGCAGTTCTTC.